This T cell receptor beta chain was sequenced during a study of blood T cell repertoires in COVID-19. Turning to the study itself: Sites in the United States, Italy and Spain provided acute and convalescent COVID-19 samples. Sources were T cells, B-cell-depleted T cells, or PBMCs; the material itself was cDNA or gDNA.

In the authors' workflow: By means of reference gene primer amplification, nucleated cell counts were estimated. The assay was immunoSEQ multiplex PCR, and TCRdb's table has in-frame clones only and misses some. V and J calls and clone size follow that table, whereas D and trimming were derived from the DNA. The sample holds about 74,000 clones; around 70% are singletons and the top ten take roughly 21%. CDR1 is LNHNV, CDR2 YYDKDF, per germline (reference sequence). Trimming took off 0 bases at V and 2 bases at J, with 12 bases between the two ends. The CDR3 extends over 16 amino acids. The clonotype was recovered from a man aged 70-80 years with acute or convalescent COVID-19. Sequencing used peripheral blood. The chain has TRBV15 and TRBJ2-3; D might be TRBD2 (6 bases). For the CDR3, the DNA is TGTGCCACCAGCAGAGATCGGGACTTTTTCACAGATACGCAGTATTTT. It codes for CATSRDRDFFTDTQYF.